A single sample gave rise to the 18 T cell receptor beta chains below, sequenced in a study of T cell repertoires in cytomegalovirus infection. Their antigen targets remain unknown. Using its own MiXCR run on the reads, TCRdb lists one record per CDR3 protein. There are around 770,000 distinct CDR3 sequences in the sample; about 29% occur only once, and around 13% lies in the top ten. The input for sequencing was cultured CD8+ T cells from PBMCs, taken from culture after CMV antigen stimulation. Every receptor here comes from a human donor in good health (CMV status not recorded). Some clones in this sample may be carry-over from other donors' samples.

This clonotype appeared a few times. The rearrangement uses TRBV27 and TRBJ2-1, with 15 bases that match TRBD2. Germline-derived CDR1 and CDR2 are MNHEY and SMNVEV (reference sequence). V shed 4 bases and J 9 bases; nucleotides not matched to a gene: 1. The CDR3 has 14 amino acids. The CDR3 reads CASSWTSGGAEQFF. The DNA of the CDR3 is TGTGCCAGCAGTTGGACTAGCGGGGGGGCTGAGCAGTTCTTC.

This clonotype was seen a few times. The junction and the germline gene differ at one end; a read error may be behind it. The CDR3 reads CASSSDAGQETQYF. In DNA form, the CDR3 reads TGTGCTAGCAGCTCGGACGCCGGGCAAGAGACCCAGTACTTC. The chain employs TRBV7-7 and TRBJ2-5, with no clear D. The CDR3 is 14 residues long. Germline V gene data show CDR1 as SSHAT and CDR2 as FNYEAQ (reference sequence).

This clonotype was picked up one time. This chain connects TRBV5-1 to TRBJ2-1; D possibly matches TRBD1 or TRBD2 (6 bases each). Germline V CDR1 and CDR2: SGHRS, YFSETQ. V dropped 3 bases and J dropped 7 bases, with 11 bases sitting between them. CDR3 length: 13 amino acids. The CDR3 DNA follows: TGCGCCAGCAGCTGGAGGGACAAAAATGAGCAGTTCTTC. Translating gives CASSWRDKNEQFF.

The V call is TRBV6-4, the J call TRBJ2-1; TRBD2 agrees at 13 bases. CDR3 length equals 15 residues. V gave up 6 bases and J gave up 7 bases; unmatched junction bases: 6. The germline gives CDR1 MRHNA, CDR2 SNTAGT. The CDR3 DNA reads TGTGCCAGCAGGCCGACTAGCGGGGGGTGGAATGAGCAGTTCTTC. Its translation is CASRPTSGGWNEQFF.

The chain employs TRBV6-1 and TRBJ2-1; D is undetermined. The CDR3 is 13 residues long. V lost 6 bases, J lost 10 bases, and 16 bases lay in between. CDR1 and CDR2 (germline): MNHNS, SASEGT. The CDR3 region is CASSRRSLQEQFF. The DNA of the CDR3 is TGTGCCAGCAGCAGACGGAGCCTACAGGAGCAGTTCTTC.

The gene calls are TRBV7-6 and TRBJ1-2, with TRBD1 matching over 7 bases. The CDR3 is 12 amino acids. Germline CDR1 SGHVS, CDR2 FNYEAQ. The junction had 4 bases not matched to a gene; V was cut back by 8 bases and J by 4 bases. The CDR3 loop reads CASQQGPYGYTF. The CDR3 DNA reads as TGTGCCAGCCAACAGGGGCCCTATGGCTACACCTTC.

The V gene is TRBV3-1, the J gene TRBJ2-5; D is tentatively TRBD1 or TRBD2 (5 bases each). V was cut by 7 bases and J by 6 bases, with 24 bases left in between. CDR1 is LGHDT, CDR2 YNNKEL, per germline (reference sequence). The CDR3 extends over 16 amino acids. The CDR3 sequence: CASNTRIGATGKTQYF. CDR3 in DNA: TGTGCCAGCAACACAAGAATCGGGGCTACGGGCAAGACCCAGTACTTC.

This clonotype has ten or more counts. The rearrangement uses TRBV7-9 and TRBJ2-7, with D perhaps TRBD1 or TRBD2 (5 bases each). The CDR3 runs 13 residues. CDR1 is SEHNR and CDR2 is FQNEAQ in the germline V gene (reference sequence). V was cut by 5 bases and J by 2 bases, with 10 bases left in between. CDR3 nucleotides: TGTGCCAGCAGCCGGGACGGCCCCTACGAGCAGTACGTC. Encoded protein: CASSRDGPYEQYV.

J is TRBJ2-7 and V is TRBV7-8; 7 positions match TRBD2. CDR3 length equals 16 residues. The germline V gene has CDR1 SGHVS and CDR2 FQNEAQ. Germline trimming cut 4 bases from V and 0 bases from J; bases unmatched to any gene: 9. CDR3 nucleotides: TGTGCCAGCAGCTACAGCAGCGGGGTGAGCTCCTACGAGCAGTACGTC. Protein product: CASSYSSGVSSYEQYV.

The chain joins TRBV12-3 or TRBV12-4 to TRBJ1-1; TRBD1 matches 7 bases. With 2 bases clipped from V and 1 base from J, the junction kept 4 bases outside the gene matches. The CDR3 has 15 amino acids. CDR3 amino acids: CASSLIGTENTEAFF. The CDR3 DNA follows: TGTGCCAGCAGTTTAATTGGGACAGAGAACACTGAAGCTTTCTTT.

The rearrangement joins TRBV19 to TRBJ2-5, with unresolved D. Trimming left V 5 bases short and J 2 bases short, with 12 bases between. Germline CDR1 and CDR2: LNHDA and SQIVND (reference sequence). This CDR3 is built from 14 residues. CDR3 region: CASSLRTKQETQYF. CDR3 nucleotide sequence: TGTGCCAGTAGTCTCCGGACCAAACAAGAGACCCAGTACTTC.

In this sample, this clonotype turned up a few times. CDR3 region: CASSFPYFSGANVLTF. CDR3 nucleotides: TGTGCCAGCAGCTTTCCATACTTCTCTGGGGCCAACGTCCTGACTTTC. The chain couples TRBV5-6 to TRBJ2-6; D not resolved. CDR1 and CDR2 (germline): SGHDT, YYEEEE. V lost 2 bases, J lost 0 bases, and 9 bases lay in between. The CDR3 has 16 residues.

This clonotype has more than one count but fewer than ten. The V call is TRBV7-6, the J call TRBJ2-1; TRBD2 aligns across 7 bases. J lost 5 bases, V lost 1 base, and 14 bases had no gene match. This CDR3 has 18 amino acids. Germline values: CDR1 SGHVS, CDR2 FNYEAQ. The CDR3 DNA sequence: TGTGCCAGCAGCTTAGTGTCTATGGGAGCGGGAATCCACAATGAGCAGTTCTTC. Translating it yields CASSLVSMGAGIHNEQFF.

This clonotype was detected ten times or more. The chain joins TRBV7-9 to TRBJ1-3; TRBD1 matches 8 bases. Germline-derived CDR1 and CDR2 are SEHNR and FQNEAQ (reference sequence). The CDR3 extends over 18 amino acids. The J segment lost 3 bases and the V segment lost 2 bases, leaving 12 bases of the junction unmatched. CDR3 nucleotides: TGTGCCAGCAGCTTATTCATCAGAGGACAGGGTGTTGGAAACACCATATATTTT. The encoded protein is CASSLFIRGQGVGNTIYF.

This chain connects TRBV6-5 to TRBJ2-5; D remains unclear. V was trimmed by 7 bases and J by 4 bases, leaving 19 bases between them. This CDR3 is 15 amino acids long. The germline gives CDR1 MNHEY, CDR2 SVGAGI. The CDR3 protein is CASTRTPGSGETQYF. CDR3 coding DNA: TGTGCCAGCACCAGGACCCCTGGGTCGGGAGAGACCCAGTACTTC.

For this clonotype: A much larger clone differs from this one at a single base, so this may be a read error. The chain employs TRBV7-2 and TRBJ2-5, with TRBD1 identical over 7 bases. Per germline, CDR1 SGHTA and CDR2 FQGNSA. V trimming: 5 bases; J trimming: 0 bases; junction bases outside the gene matches: 3. The CDR3 runs 14 residues. The CDR3 region has the DNA TGTACCAGCAGCCAGGGACAGTACCAAGAGACCCAGTACTTC. Amino acid sequence: CTSSQGQYQETQYF.

V usage is TRBV27 and J usage is TRBJ2-1; 8 nucleotides match TRBD2. V dropped 6 bases and J dropped 3; count of bases not matched to a gene: 10. This CDR3 spans 16 amino acids. Germline CDR1 is MNHEY and CDR2 is SMNVEV (reference sequence). CDR3 DNA: TGTGCCAGCAGCCTAGCGGGCGGGGACCTCTACAATGAGCAGTTCTTC. Encoded protein: CASSLAGGDLYNEQFF.

This clonotype was picked up a small number of times. The chain couples TRBV7-9 to TRBJ1-4; D is ambiguous. V shed 4 bases and J shed 3 bases, with 12 bases lying between them. The germline CDR1 and CDR2 sequences are SEHNR and FQNEAQ (reference sequence). CDR3 length: 15 amino acids. CDR3 sequence (DNA): TGTGCCAGCAGCTCTGTGGGCTCCCCTAATGAAAAACTGTTTTTT. Translating it yields CASSSVGSPNEKLFF.